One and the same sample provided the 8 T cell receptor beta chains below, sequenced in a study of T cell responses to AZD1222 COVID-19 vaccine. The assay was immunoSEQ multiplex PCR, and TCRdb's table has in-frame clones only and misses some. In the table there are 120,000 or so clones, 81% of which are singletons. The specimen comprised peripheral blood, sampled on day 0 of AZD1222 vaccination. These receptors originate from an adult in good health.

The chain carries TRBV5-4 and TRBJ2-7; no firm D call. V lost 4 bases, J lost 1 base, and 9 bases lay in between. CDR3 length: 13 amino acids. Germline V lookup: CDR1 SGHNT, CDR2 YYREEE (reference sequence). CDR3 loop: CASSPDTSYEQYF. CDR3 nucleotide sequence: TGTGCCAGCAGCCCCGACACTTCCTACGAGCAGTACTTC.

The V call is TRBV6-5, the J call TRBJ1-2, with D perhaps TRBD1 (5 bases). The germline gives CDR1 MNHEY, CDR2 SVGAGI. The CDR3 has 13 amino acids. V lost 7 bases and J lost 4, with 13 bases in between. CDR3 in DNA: TGTGCCAGCACCCCCGGTGGGGCCTATGGCTACACCTTC. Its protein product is CASTPGGAYGYTF.

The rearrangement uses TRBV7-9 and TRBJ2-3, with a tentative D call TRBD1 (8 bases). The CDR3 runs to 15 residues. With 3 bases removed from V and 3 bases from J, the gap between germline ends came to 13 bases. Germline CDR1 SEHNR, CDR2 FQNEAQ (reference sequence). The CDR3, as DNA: TGTGCCAGCAGCTTCGGACAGGGAGGGACAGATACGCAGTATTTT. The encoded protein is CASSFGQGGTDTQYF.

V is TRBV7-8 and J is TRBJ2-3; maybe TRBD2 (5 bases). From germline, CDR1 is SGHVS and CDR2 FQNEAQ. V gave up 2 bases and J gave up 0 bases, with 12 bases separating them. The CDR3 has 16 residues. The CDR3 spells CASSLLPLASTDTQYF. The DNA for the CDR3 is TGTGCCAGCAGCTTACTCCCTCTAGCTAGCACAGATACGCAGTATTTT.

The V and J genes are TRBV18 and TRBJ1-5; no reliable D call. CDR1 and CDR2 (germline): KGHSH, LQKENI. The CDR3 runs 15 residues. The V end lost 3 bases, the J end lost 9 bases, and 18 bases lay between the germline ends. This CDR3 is CASSPFNLDERPQHF. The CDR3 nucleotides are TGTGCCAGCTCACCGTTTAACCTAGATGAGAGGCCCCAGCATTTT.

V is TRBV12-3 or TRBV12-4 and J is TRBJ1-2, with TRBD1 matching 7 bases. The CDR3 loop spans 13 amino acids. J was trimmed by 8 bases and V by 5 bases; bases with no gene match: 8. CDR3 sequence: CASSPDRTYGYTF. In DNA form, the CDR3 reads TGTGCCAGCAGTCCGGACAGGACCTACGGCTACACCTTC.

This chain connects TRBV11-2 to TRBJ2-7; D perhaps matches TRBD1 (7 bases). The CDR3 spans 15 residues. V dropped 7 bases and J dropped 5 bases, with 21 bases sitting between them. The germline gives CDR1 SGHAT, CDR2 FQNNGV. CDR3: CASTSRSGGRNEQYF. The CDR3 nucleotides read TGTGCCAGCACCTCTAGGTCAGGGGGGAGGAACGAGCAGTACTTC.

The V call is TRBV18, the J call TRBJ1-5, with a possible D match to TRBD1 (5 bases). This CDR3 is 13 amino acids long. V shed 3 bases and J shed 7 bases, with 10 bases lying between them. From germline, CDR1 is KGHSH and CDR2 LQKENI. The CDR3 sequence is CASSPGGDQPQHF. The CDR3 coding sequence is TGTGCCAGCTCACCCGGGGGAGACCAGCCCCAGCATTTT. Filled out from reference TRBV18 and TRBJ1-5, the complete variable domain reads NAGVMQNPRHLVRRRGQEARLRCSPMKGHSHVYWYRQLPEEGLKFMVYLQKENIIDESGMPKERFSAEFPKEGPSILRIQQVVRGDSAAYFCASSPGGDQPQHFGDGTRLSIL.